This T cell receptor beta chain was recovered during a study of shared clonotypes between healthy human individuals. Study details: Three CD4 naive, three CD4 memory, two CD8 naive and one CD8 memory plate were used per donor. Overall study findings and caveats: Compared with memory subsets, naive subsets generally had larger estimated richness.

Concerning this clone itself: Its antigen remains unidentified.

Naive CD8 cells comprised CD45RO-negative, CCR7-positively selected cells, excluding terminally differentiated effector memory CD45RA+ cells. Looked up from germline, CDR1 is SGHRS and CDR2 is YFSETQ. CDR3 size: 17 residues. Trimming removed 0 bases from V and 4 bases from J; junction bases left unmatched: 9. Clones were read by immunoSEQ multiplex PCR, and TCRdb kept only the in-frame ones, dropping some. The sample includes about 820,000 clones, 80% to 95% seen only once; the top ten take under 30%. Sequenced sample: naive CD8+ T cells sorted from blood. The V gene is TRBV5-1, the J gene TRBJ2-5; TRBD2 matches 10 bases. This TCR was sampled from a man younger than 40 in good health. The CDR3 loop is CASSLDFSGRPRETQYF. The CDR3 nucleotides read TGCGCCAGCAGCTTGGATTTTAGCGGGAGGCCACGAGAGACCCAGTACTTC.